This T cell receptor (beta chain) came from a study of CXCR3-negative and CXCR3-positive naive CD8 T cells. Study overall: Each library gave roughly 1.4 +/- 0.3 million of roughly 140 million TRB reads.

Per germline, CDR1 DFQATT and CDR2 SNEGSKA (reference sequence). The CDR3 totals 11 residues. Researchers prepared the TRB cDNA libraries using 5' RACE with UMI labels. TCRdb reprocessed the 5' RACE reads and keeps a single row for each CDR3 protein, giving no DNA. Here the sample table reports over 35,000 distinct CDR3 sequences. Worth noting for this clonotype: Its antigen remains unknown.

Findings and limits, study-wide: Naive CXCR3-positive and CXCR3-negative cells shared similar TRBV-TRBJ usage, unlike memory cells. Similarly elevated diversity marked both naive subsets, with memory CD8+ cells showing far lower diversity.

The receptor was derived from a human donor in good health. Some clones in this sample may be carry-over from other donors' samples. The chain links TRBV20-1 to TRBJ2-1; no DNA is available, so the TRBD1 call from TCRdb remains unchecked. Sample: memory CD8+ T cells from blood. The CDR3: CSARGQREAFF.